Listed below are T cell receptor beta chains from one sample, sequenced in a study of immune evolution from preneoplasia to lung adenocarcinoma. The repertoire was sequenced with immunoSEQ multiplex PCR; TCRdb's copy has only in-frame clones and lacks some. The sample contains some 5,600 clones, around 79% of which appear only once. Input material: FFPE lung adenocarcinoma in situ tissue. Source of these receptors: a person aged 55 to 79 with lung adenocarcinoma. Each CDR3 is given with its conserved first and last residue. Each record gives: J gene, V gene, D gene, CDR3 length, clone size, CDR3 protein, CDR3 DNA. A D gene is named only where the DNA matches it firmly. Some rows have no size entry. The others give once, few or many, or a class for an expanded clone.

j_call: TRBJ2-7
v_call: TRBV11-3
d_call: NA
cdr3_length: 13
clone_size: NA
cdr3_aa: CASRSVGQWEQYF
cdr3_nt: TGTGCCAGCAGGTCCGTGGGGCAGTGGGAGCAGTACTTC

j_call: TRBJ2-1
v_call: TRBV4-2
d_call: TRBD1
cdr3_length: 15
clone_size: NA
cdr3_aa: CASSQGTGFNNEQFF
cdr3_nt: TGTGCCAGCAGCCAAGGGACAGGGTTCAACAATGAGCAGTTCTTC

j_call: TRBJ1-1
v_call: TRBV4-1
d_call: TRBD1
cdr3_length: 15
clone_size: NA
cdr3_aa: CASSLGQGARTEAFF
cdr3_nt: TGCGCCAGCAGCCTGGGACAGGGGGCTAGAACTGAAGCTTTCTTT

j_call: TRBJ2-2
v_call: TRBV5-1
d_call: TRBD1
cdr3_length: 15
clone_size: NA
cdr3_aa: CASRSGQGYTGELFF
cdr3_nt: TGCGCCAGCAGATCCGGACAGGGGTACACCGGGGAGCTGTTTTTT

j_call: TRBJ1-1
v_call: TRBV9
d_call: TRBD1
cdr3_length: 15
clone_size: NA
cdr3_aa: CASSVGGRGSTEAFF
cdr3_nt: TGTGCCAGCAGCGTAGGAGGCAGGGGGAGCACTGAAGCTTTCTTT

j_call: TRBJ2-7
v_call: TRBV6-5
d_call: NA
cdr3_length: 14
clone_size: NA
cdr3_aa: CASSSHDRTNEQYF
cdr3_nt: TGTGCCAGCAGTTCCCACGACAGGACGAACGAGCAGTACTTC

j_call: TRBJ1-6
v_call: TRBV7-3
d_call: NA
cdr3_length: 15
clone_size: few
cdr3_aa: CASSLGGTGNSPLHF
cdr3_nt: TGTGCCAGCAGCTTAGGGGGGACCGGGAATTCACCCCTCCACTTT

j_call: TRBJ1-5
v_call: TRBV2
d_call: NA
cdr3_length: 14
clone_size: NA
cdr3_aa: CASSTGIGNQPQHF
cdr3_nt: TGTGCCAGCAGCACAGGGATTGGCAATCAGCCCCAGCATTTT

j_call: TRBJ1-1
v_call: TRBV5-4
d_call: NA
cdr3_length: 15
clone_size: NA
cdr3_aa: CASSFPGPQGTEAFF
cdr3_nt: TGTGCCAGCAGCTTTCCGGGGCCCCAAGGAACTGAAGCTTTCTTT

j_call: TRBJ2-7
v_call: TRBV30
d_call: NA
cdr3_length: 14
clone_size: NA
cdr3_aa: CAWSELGLSYEQYF
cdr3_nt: TGTGCCTGGAGTGAACTCGGCCTCTCCTACGAGCAGTACTTC

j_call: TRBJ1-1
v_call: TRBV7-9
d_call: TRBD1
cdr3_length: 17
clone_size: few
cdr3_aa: CASSSFTGTEFLDEAFF
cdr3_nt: TGTGCCAGCAGCTCTTTCACCGGGACAGAATTTTTGGATGAAGCTTTCTTT

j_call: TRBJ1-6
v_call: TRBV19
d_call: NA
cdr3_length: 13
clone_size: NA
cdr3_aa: CASSIPWSSPLHF
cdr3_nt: TGTGCCAGTAGTATCCCGTGGAGTTCGCCCCTCCACTTT

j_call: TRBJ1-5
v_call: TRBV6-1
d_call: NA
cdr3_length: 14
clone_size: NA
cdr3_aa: CASSTGSSNQPQHF
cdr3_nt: TGTGCCAGCAGTACAGGATCTAGCAATCAGCCCCAGCATTTT

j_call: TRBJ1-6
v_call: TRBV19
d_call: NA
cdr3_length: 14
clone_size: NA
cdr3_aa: CASSRLTGNSPLHF
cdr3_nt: TGTGCCAGTAGTAGGCTTACTGGGAATTCACCCCTCCACTTT

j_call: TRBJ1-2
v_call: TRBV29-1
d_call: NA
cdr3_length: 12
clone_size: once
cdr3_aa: CSVNVGNPGYTF
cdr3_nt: TGCAGCGTGAACGTCGGGAACCCGGGCTACACCTTC

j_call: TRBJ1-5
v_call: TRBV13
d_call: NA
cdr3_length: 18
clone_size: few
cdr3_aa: CASSRGAGQGPNNQPQHF
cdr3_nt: TGTGCCAGCAGCCGCGGCGCAGGCCAGGGTCCCAATAATCAGCCCCAGCATTTT

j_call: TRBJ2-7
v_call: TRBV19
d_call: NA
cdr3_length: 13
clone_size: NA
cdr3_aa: CASSMEGGYEQYF
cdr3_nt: TGTGCCAGTAGTATGGAAGGGGGGTACGAGCAGTACTTC

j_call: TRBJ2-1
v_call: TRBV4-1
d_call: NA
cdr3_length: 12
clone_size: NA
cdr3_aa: CASSRSAGEQFF
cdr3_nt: TGCGCCAGCAGCCGTTCAGCTGGTGAGCAGTTCTTC

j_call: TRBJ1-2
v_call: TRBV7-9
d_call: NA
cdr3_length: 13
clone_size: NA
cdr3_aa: CASSFNNNYGYTF
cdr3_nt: TGTGCCAGCAGCTTTAACAACAACTATGGCTACACCTTC

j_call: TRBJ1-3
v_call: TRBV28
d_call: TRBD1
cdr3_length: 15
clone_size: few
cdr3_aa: CASSPRGTGRNTIYF
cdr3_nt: TGTGCCAGCAGTCCCCGTGGGACAGGCCGAAACACCATATATTTT

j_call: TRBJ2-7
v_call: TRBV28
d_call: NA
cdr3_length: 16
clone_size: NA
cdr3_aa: CATLLREGAASYEQYF
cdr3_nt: TGTGCCACCCTGCTTCGAGAGGGTGCGGCGTCCTACGAGCAGTACTTC

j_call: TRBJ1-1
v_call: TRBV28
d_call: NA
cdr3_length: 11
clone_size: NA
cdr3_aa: CASSLWDTAFF
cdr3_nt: TGTGCCAGCAGTTTATGGGACACGGCTTTCTTT

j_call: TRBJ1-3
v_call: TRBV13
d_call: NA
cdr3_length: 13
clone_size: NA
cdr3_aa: CASSHPLGNTIYF
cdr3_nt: TGTGCCAGCAGCCACCCCCTCGGAAACACCATATATTTT

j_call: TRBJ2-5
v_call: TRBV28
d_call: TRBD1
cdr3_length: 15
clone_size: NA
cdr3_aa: CASSFRTGALSTQYF
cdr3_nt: TGTGCCAGCAGTTTCCGGACAGGGGCCCTTTCGACCCAGTACTTC

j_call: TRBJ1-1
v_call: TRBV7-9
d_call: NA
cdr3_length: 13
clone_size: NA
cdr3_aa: CASSFGGAAEAFF
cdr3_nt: TGTGCCAGCAGCTTCGGGGGGGCAGCAGAAGCTTTCTTT

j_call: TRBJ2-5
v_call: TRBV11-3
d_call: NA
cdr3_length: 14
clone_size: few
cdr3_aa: CASSLRDDQETQYF
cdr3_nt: TGTGCCAGCAGCCTTAGGGACGATCAAGAGACCCAGTACTTC

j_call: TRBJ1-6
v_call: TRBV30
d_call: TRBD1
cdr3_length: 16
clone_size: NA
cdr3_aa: CAWSSAGGAGNSPLHF
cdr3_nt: TGTGCCTGGAGCTCAGCAGGGGGCGCAGGGAATTCACCCCTCCACTTT

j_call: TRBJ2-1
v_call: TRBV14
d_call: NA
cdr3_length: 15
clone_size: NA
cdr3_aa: CASSRGTRSYNEQFF
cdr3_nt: TGTGCCAGCAGCCGAGGGACACGCTCCTACAATGAGCAGTTCTTC

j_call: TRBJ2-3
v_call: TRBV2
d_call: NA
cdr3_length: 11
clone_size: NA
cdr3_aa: CASIKADTQYF
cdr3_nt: TGTGCCAGCATAAAGGCAGATACGCAGTATTTT

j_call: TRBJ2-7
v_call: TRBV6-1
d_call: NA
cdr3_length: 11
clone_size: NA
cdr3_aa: CASSSDYEQYF
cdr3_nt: TGTGCCAGCAGTTCGGACTACGAGCAGTACTTC

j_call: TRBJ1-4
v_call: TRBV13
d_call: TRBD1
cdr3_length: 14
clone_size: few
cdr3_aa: CASSWTGGTEKLFF
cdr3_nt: TGTGCCAGCAGTTGGACAGGGGGGACTGAAAAACTGTTTTTT

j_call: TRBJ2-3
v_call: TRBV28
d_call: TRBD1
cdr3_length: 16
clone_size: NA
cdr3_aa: CASSPTGVRLGDTQYF
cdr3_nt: TGTGCCAGCAGCCCTACAGGGGTAAGGTTAGGAGATACGCAGTATTTT

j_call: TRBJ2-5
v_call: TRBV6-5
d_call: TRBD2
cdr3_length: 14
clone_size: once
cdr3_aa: CASSYLAGGKTQYF
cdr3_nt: TGTGCCAGCAGTTACCTGGCGGGGGGTAAGACCCAGTACTTC

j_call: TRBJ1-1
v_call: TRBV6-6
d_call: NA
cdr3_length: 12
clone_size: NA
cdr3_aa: CASSYSDAGAFF
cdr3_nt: TGTGCCAGCAGTTACTCAGATGCTGGAGCTTTCTTT

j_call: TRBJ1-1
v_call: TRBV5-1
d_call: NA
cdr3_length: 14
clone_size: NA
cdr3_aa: CASSLGPLNTEAFF
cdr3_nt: TGCGCCAGCAGCTTGGGCCCCCTTAACACTGAAGCTTTCTTT

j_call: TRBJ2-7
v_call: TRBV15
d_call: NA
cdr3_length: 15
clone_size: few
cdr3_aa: CATSREGASSYEQYF
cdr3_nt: TGTGCCACCAGCAGAGAAGGAGCGAGCTCCTACGAGCAGTACTTC

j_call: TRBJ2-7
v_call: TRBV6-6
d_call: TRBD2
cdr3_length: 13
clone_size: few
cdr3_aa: CASSPGTSGEQYF
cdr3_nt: TGTGCCAGCAGTCCTGGGACTAGCGGCGAGCAGTACTTC

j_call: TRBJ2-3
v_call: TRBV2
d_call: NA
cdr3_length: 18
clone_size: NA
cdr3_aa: CASSPQRGAFSSTDTQYF
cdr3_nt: TGTGCCAGCAGTCCCCAACGGGGGGCCTTCTCTAGCACAGATACGCAGTATTTT

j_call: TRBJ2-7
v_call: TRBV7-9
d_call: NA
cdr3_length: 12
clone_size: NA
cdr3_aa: CASSLVWDEQYF
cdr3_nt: TGTGCCAGCAGCTTAGTCTGGGACGAGCAGTACTTC

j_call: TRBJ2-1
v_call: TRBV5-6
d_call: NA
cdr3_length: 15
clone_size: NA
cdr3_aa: CASSFDRRSDNEQFF
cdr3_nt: TGTGCCAGCAGCTTCGACAGGCGAAGCGACAATGAGCAGTTCTTC

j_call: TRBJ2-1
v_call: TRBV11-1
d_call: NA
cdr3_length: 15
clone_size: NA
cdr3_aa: CASSLEGTYYNEQFF
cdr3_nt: TGTGCCAGCAGCTTAGAGGGGACCTACTACAATGAGCAGTTCTTC

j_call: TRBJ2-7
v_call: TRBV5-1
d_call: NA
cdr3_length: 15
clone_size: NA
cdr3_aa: CASSSMVAQGYEQYF
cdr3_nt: TGCGCCAGCAGCTCGATGGTGGCGCAGGGCTACGAGCAGTACTTC

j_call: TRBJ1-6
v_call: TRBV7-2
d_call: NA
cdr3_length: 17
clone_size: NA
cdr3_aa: CASSLGGSGRRDSPLHF
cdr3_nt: TGTGCCAGCAGCTTAGGAGGGTCGGGGAGAAGAGATTCACCCCTCCACTTT

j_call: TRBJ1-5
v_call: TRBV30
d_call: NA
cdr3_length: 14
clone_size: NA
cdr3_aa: CACNLDRPNQPQHF
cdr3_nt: TGTGCCTGCAACCTCGACAGACCCAATCAGCCCCAGCATTTT

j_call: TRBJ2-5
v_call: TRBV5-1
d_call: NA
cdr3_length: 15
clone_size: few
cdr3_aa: CASSLASEGWETQYF
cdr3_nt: TGCGCCAGCAGCTTGGCCTCGGAGGGCTGGGAGACCCAGTACTTC

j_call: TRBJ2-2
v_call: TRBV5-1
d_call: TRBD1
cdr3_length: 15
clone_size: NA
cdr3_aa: CASSLGQGVTGELFF
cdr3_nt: TGCGCCAGCAGCTTAGGACAGGGGGTTACCGGGGAGCTGTTTTTT

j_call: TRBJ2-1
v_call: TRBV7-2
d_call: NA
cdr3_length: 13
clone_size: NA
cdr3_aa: CASSLQRGHEQFF
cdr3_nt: TGTGCCAGCAGCTTACAGCGTGGGCATGAGCAGTTCTTC

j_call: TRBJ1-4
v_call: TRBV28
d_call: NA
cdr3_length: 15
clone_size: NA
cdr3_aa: CASGTLGGGREKLFF
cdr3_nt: TGTGCCAGCGGTACTCTGGGGGGTGGACGTGAAAAACTGTTTTTT

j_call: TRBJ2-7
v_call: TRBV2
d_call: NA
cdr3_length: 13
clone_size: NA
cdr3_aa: CASSETLGHEQYF
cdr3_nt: TGTGCCAGCAGTGAAACACTGGGCCACGAGCAGTACTTC

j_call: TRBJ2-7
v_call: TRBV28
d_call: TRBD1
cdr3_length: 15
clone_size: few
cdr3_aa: CASSWGTGNVYEQYF
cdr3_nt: TGTGCCAGCAGTTGGGGGACAGGAAACGTCTACGAGCAGTACTTC

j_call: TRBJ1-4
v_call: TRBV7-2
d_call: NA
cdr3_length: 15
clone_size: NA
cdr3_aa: CASSSPGATNEKLFF
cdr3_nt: TGTGCCAGCAGCTCCCCAGGGGCAACTAATGAAAAACTGTTTTTT

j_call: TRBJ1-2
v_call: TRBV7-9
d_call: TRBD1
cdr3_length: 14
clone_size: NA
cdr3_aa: CASSFQGADYGYTF
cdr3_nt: TGTGCCAGCAGCTTCCAGGGGGCTGACTATGGCTACACCTTC

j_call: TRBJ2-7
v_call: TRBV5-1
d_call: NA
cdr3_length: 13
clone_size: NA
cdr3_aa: CASSLSHLYEQYF
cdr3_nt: TGCGCCAGCAGCTTGTCCCATTTGTACGAGCAGTACTTC